This TCR beta chain was captured by sequencing in a study of beta chain features in type 1 diabetes listed by TCRdb under 2018. Study-wide context: Mean age, gender distribution, total cell number and subset yield did not differ between patients and healthy donors. A total of some 110 million sorted cells were examined across all samples, and a strong correlation was observed between cell number per subset and RNA yield. In the study, recently diagnosed type 1 diabetes patients and matched healthy donors were compared on the TCRB repertoires of their sorted circulating CD4+ T cell subsets. Naive and central memory subsets were obtained from all 30 or so donors, but regulatory and stem cell-like memory subsets were isolated from only 8 patients and 8 healthy donors.

A note on this clone: Its antigen target is currently unknown. Base quality data are lacking; no much larger clone is found one base away.

All of the isolated RNA was reverse transcribed with the High Capacity cDNA Reverse Transcription Kit, so expressed TCRB transcripts were sequenced. Deep immunoSEQ sequencing was performed on naive, central memory and regulatory T cell samples, with an average of around 3.5 million total reads per sample. Sorted cells were lysed in RLT buffer, and RNA was extracted using DNase-treated RNeasy Micro or Mini kits according to cell number. To prevent cross-contamination, every cell subset was processed on its own, while patient and healthy donor samples were processed together. Using the immunoSEQ multiplex PCR, TCRB sequences were amplified from cDNA into 87-bp fragments spanning the CDR3 region. Amplicons were sequenced on the Illumina HiSeq platform. The original methods were these. PCR bias was corrected computationally using synthetic template baselines, and reads within Hamming distance 2 were collapsed, with unmergeable singletons discarded. Reads were aligned against IMGT so that V, D and J genes, CDR3 length and insertions or deletions at six rearrangement sites could be assigned. Within each subset, clonotype counts were normalized to sorted cell number, after which true diversity and Gini coefficients were computed with the tcR R package. The overlap coefficient, calculated on TCRB nucleotide sequences, was used to measure repertoire sharing. Here the immuneACCESS table is served through TCRdb, limited to in-frame sequences with V and J called. Missing clones are a known gap in these copies; in checked studies unresolved V genes cover under half, and the rest lacks a known reason. Clone size and V and J calls were adopted from that table, with D and trimming inferred from the DNA. Across this sample there are about 240,000 clones, with 25% to 30% seen only once. In total, the top ten clones hold 4% of the sample.

From each donor, a single peripheral blood sample of 90 to 150 mL on average was drawn into heparinised tubes. Naive, central memory, regulatory and stem cell-like memory CD4+ T cells were sorted on a BD FACSAria II using a panel including CD45RO, CCR7, CD25, CD127, CD95 and CD27. Every sorted population had a purity above 98%. PBMCs were isolated immediately by Lymphoprep density gradient centrifugation and stained directly without culture. So that batch effects would be minimized, each experiment stained and sorted samples in pairs, pairing one healthy donor with one patient. From cysteine to phenylalanine, the CDR3 is 14 amino acids long. Only the CDR3 DNA stays, 42 bases, in frame from base 1. CDR1 MNHEY and CDR2 SVGAGI were looked up in the germline V gene. Trimming takes 6 bases from V and 0 bases from J, and the germline ends sit 11 bases apart. General study outcomes and caveats: Because small numbers of individuals were included in the HLA sub-analyses, any influence of HLA type on TCRB rearrangement was left unresolved. In all four CD4+ subsets, TCRB CDR3 length was moderately but significantly shorter in type 1 diabetes patients. Patients with type 1 diabetes made fewer insertions and deleted more nucleotides at VDJ recombination sites, implying thymic rearrangement abnormalities. Shorter templates might have been favored by PCR, but patient and control samples were amplified and corrected together, so both groups would have been affected equally by any skew. The naive, central memory and regulatory TCRB repertoires appeared to resemble one another more closely among patients than among healthy donors. Because cDNA was sequenced instead of genomic DNA, highly expressing activated cells could be over-represented, though the groups showed no difference in activation or CD3 levels.

Material: central memory CD4+ T cells from blood. The sequence was collected from a young man in good health. This chain is built from TRBV6-5 and TRBJ1-1; the D gene remains uncertain. The CDR3 in this case is CASRGDHLNTEAFF. The sequenced DNA: TGTGCCAGCAGGGGCGACCACTTGAACACTGAAGCTTTCTTT.